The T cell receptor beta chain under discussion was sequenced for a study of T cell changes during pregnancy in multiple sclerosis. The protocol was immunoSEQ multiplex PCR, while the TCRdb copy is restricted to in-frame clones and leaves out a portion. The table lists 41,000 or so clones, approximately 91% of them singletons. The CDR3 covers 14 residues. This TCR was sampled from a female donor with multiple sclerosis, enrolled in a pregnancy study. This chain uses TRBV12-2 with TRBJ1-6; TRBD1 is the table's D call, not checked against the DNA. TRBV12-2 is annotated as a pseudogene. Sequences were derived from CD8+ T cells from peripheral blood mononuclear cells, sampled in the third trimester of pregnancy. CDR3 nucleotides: TGTGCCAGCAGTGGGACAGACCCTAATTCACCCCTCCACTTT. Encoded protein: CASSGTDPNSPLHF.